A single T cell receptor (beta chain) is shown here with its context. This CDR3 region has 14 residues. Trimming shortened V by 0 bases and J by 8 bases, and 10 bases separated the two germline ends. CDR1 and CDR2 from the germline V gene are LNHNV and YYDKDF (reference sequence). Repertoires were generated with immunoSEQ multiplex PCR, while TCRdb's copy carries only in-frame clones and drops some. The sample shows some 17,000 clones, about two thirds of them seen only once. The data were obtained in a study of chemoradiotherapy in HPV16-positive cancers. The sequencing used tumor tissue, collected from a patient who underwent chemoradiotherapy. This clonotype was obtained from a human donor with HPV-associated anogenital cancer. The gene calls are TRBV15 and TRBJ2-2; no clear D gene. The CDR3 reads CATSRDRAPGELFF. The CDR3 region has the DNA TGTGCCACCAGCAGAGATCGGGCACCGGGGGAGCTGTTTTTT. Based on the CDR3 plus reference TRBV15 and TRBJ2-2, the full variable domain is DAMVIQNPRYQVTQFGKPVTLSCSQTLNHNVMYWYQQKSSQAPKLLFHYYDKDFNNEADTPDNFQSRRPNTSFCFLDIRSPGLGDTAMYLCATSRDRAPGELFFGEGSRLTVL.